This T cell receptor beta chain was identified in a study of identical twins. TCRdb re-derived calls from the 5' RACE reads in MiXCR, one entry per CDR3 protein. This sample has about 520,000 distinct CDR3 sequences, with under 25% found just once. This clonotype has a handful of counts. Its antigen is unknown. The study, taken as a whole, reports: For monozygotic twins, models underestimated out-of-frame TCR alpha sharing.

Separately, the same data were catalogued under a study of T cells expressing NK-cell markers. That source notes: Researchers got TCR beta repertoires out of sorted CD3+CD56+NKG2C+, CD3+CD56+NKG2C- and CD3+CD56-NKG2C+ T cells.

The origin of this receptor is a woman aged 18 to 35 in good health. Source material: CD4+ T cells sorted from blood.

As DNA, the CDR3 is TGTGCCAGCAGCTTAGGCGGAGGTGCTGAAGCTTTCTTT. Its translation is CASSLGGGAEAFF. The chain combines TRBV5-6 with TRBJ1-1; D not resolved. The CDR3 spans 13 residues. The V end was cut by 2 bases, the J end by 6 bases, with 11 bases between. Looked up from germline, CDR1 is SGHDT and CDR2 is YYEEEE. Full variable domain (remainder filled in from reference TRBV5-6 and TRBJ1-1): DAGVTQSPTHLIKTRGQQVTLRCSPKSGHDTVSWYQQALGQGPQFIFQYYEEEERQRGNFPDRFSGHQFPNYSSELNVNALLLGDSALYLCASSLGGGAEAFFGQGTRLTVV.